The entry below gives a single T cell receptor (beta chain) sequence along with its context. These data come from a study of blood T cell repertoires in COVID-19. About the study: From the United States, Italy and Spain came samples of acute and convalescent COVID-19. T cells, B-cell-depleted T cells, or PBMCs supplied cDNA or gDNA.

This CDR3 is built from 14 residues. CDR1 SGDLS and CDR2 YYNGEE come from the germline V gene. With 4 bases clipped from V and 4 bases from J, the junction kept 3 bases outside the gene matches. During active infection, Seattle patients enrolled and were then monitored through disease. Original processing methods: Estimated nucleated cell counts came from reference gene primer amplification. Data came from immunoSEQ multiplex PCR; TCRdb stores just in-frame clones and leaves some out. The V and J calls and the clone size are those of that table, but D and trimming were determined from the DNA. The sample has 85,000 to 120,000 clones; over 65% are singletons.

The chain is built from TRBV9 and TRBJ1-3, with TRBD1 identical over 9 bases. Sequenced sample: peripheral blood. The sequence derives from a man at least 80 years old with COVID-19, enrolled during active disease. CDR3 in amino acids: CASSRDRGGNTIYF. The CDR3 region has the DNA TGTGCCAGCAGCCGTGACAGGGGGGGAAACACCATATATTTT.